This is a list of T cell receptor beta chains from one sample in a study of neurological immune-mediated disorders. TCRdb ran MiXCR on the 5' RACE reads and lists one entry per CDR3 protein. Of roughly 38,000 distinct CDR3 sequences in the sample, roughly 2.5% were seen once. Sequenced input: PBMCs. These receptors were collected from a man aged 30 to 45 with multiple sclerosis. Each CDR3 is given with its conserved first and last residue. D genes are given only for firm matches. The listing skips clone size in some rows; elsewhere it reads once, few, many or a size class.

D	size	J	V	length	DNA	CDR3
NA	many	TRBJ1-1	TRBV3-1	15	TGTGCCAGCAGCCAAGCAGGGGTTATGAACACTGAAGCTTTCTTT	CASSQAGVMNTEAFF
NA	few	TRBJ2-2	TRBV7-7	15	TGTGCCAGCAGCTACGGGCAAGCGAACACCGGGGAGCTGTTTTTT	CASSYGQANTGELFF
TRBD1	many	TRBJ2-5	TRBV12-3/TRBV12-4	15	TGTGCCAGCAGTTCCTCGACAGGGGGCGTCGAGACCCAGTACTTC	CASSSSTGGVETQYF
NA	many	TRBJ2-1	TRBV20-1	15	TGCAGTGCTAGGGAACAGGGTATCTCCTACAATGAGCAGTTCTTC	CSAREQGISYNEQFF
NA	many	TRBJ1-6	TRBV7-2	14	TGTGCCAGCAGCGAAGACCGCGTGGGCTCACCCCTCCACTTT	CASSEDRVGSPLHF
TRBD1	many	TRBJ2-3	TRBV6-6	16	TGTGCCAGCAGTCCGGGCGGGACAGGGTATGGGCGTACGCAGTATTTT	CASSPGGTGYGRTQYF
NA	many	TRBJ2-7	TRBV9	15	TGTGCCAGCAGCGTAGCGGGTGATACCTCTACGCAGCAGTACTTC	CASSVAGDTSTQQYF
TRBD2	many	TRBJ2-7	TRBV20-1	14	TGCAGTGCCCAGGGACTAGCGTTCAACTACGAGCAGTACTTC	CSAQGLAFNYEQYF
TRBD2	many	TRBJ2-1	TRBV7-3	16	TGTGCCAGCAGCGCCGGGGGGGTCCGAATGAGAAATGAGCAGTTCTTC	CASSAGGVRMRNEQFF
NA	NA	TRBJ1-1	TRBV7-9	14	TGTGCCAGCAGCTTAGGGGCTTCGAACACTGAAGCTTTCTTT	CASSLGASNTEAFF
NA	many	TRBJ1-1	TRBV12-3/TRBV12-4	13	TGTGCCAGCCTTTTGCGCCCGAACACTGAAGCTTTCTTT	CASLLRPNTEAFF
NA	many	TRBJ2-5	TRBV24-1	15	TGTGCCACCAGTGATCCCAGGGAAAGGAAAGAGACCCAGTACTTC	CATSDPRERKETQYF
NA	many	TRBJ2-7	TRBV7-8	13	TGTGCCAGCAGCTTATACGGGAGCTACGAGCAGTACTTC	CASSLYGSYEQYF
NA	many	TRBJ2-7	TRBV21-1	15	TGTGCCAGCAGCAGACCCCGGACAGGGCTCAACGAGCAGTACTTC	CASSRPRTGLNEQYF
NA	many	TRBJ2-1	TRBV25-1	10	TGTGCCACCATACGGGCTACCCAGTTCTTC	CATIRATQFF
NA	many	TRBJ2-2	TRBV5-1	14	TGCGCCAGCAGCTTGGTCCGGAACACCGGGGAGCTGTTTTTT	CASSLVRNTGELFF
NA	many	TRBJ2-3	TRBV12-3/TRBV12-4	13	TGTGCCATCCAAAGGGGCAACACAGATACGCAGTATTTT	CAIQRGNTDTQYF
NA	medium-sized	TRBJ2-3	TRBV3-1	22	TGTGCCAGCAGCCAACTGGTCCAGTCTAGCCGTGCCCCGGAAAGAATCACAGATACGCAGTATTTT	CASSQLVQSSRAPERITDTQYF
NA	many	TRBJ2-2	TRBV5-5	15	TGTGCCAGCAGCTTTAGACGGGGAGACACCGGGGAGCTGTTTTTT	CASSFRRGDTGELFF
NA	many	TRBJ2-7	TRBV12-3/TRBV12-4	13	TGTGCCAGCAGTTTGAAGGGGCCGGGCGAGCAGTACTTC	CASSLKGPGEQYF
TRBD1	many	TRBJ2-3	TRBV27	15	TGTGCCAGCAGGCGACAGGGGGTTGACACAGATACGCAGTATTTT	CASRRQGVDTDTQYF
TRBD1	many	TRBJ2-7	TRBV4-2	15	TGTGCCAGCAGCCAAACAACAGGGGCCTCCTACGAGCAGTACTTC	CASSQTTGASYEQYF
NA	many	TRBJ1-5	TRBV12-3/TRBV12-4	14	TGTGCCAGCAGTGCCTCCCGGGGCCCGTCAGCCCAGCATTTT	CASSASRGPSAQHF
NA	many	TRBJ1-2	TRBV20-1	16	TGCAGTGCTAGCGACTCGGACAGTCTCCGTAACTATGGCTACACCTTC	CSASDSDSLRNYGYTF
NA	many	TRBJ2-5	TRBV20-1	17	TGCAGTGCTAGGATAGATAGACCAGGAAACACACAAGAGACCCAGTACTTC	CSARIDRPGNTQETQYF
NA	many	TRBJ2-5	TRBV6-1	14	TGTGCCAGCAGACACAACCAGATGGGGGAGACCCAGTACTTC	CASRHNQMGETQYF
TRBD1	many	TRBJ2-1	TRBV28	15	TGTGCCAGCAGGCAAATTGGGACAGGATTACATGAGCAGTTCTTC	CASRQIGTGLHEQFF
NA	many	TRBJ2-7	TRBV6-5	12	TGTGCCAGTTGGTCCGGAACCTACGAGCAGTACTTC	CASWSGTYEQYF
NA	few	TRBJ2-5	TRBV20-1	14	TGCAGTGCTAGGGGCGACTCCCAGACGAAGACCCAGTACTTC	CSARGDSQTKTQYF
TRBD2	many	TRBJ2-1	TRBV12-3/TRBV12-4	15	TGTGCCAGCAGTCTAGGACTAGCCCCCCATTTTGAGCAGTTCTTC	CASSLGLAPHFEQFF
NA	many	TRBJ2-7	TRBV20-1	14	TGCAGTGCTAGAGACCCCACAGGGACCTACGAGCAGTACTTC	CSARDPTGTYEQYF
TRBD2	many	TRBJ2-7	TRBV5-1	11	TGCGCCAGCACTAGCGGTTACGAGCAGTACTTC	CASTSGYEQYF
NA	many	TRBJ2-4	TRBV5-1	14	TGCGCCAGCAGCTTGGCAGGGCCGCGGGACATTCAGTACTTC	CASSLAGPRDIQYF
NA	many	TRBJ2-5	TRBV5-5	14	TGTGCCAGCAGCTCCCGGGTAGCTGGGGAGACCCAGTACTTC	CASSSRVAGETQYF
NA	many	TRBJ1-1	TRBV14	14	TGTGCCAGCAGCCAAGCGGGCAGGGTTACTGAAGCTTTCTTT	CASSQAGRVTEAFF
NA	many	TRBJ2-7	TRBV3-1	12	TGTGCCAGCAGCCAAGATCTCTACGAGCAGTACTTC	CASSQDLYEQYF
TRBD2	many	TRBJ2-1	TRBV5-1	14	TGCGCCAGCAGCAGGACTAGCGGGGATAGTGAGCAGTTCTTC	CASSRTSGDSEQFF
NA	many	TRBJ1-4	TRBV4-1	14	TGCGCCAGCAGCCAGTACGACTCGACCGAAAAACTGTTTTTT	CASSQYDSTEKLFF
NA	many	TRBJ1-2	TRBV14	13	TGTGCCAGCAGCCTCAAGCAGGACTATGGCTACACCTTC	CASSLKQDYGYTF
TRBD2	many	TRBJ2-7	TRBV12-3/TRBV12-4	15	TGTGCCAGCAGTCCTAGCGGCCTCGGAAGATACGAGCAGTACTTC	CASSPSGLGRYEQYF
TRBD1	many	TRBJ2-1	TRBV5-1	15	TGCGCCAGCAGCTTTACAGGGGGGTCCTACAATGAGCAGTTCTTC	CASSFTGGSYNEQFF
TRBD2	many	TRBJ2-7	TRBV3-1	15	TGTGCCAGCAGCCGACTAGCGGGGGGATTCTACGAGCAGTACTTC	CASSRLAGGFYEQYF
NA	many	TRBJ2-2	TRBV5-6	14	TGTGCCAGCAGCCCTTCGGGACTTAACGGGGAGCTGTTTTTT	CASSPSGLNGELFF
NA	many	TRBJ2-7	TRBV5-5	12	TGTGCCAGCAGCTTGACAGGGCACGAGCAGTACTTC	CASSLTGHEQYF
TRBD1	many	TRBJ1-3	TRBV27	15	TGTGCCAGCAGTTTCCGACAGGGTGCTGGAAACACCATATATTTT	CASSFRQGAGNTIYF
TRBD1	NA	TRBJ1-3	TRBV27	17	TGTGCCAGCAGCCCAGCCCTTCCTGACAGGGCCGGAAACACCATATATTTT	CASSPALPDRAGNTIYF
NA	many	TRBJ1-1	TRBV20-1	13	TGCAGTGCTACTGGCAGGGGGAACACTGAAGCTTTCTTT	CSATGRGNTEAFF
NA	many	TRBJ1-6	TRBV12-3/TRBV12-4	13	TGTGCCAGCAGTTTCTCCCACGGTTCACCCCTCCACTTT	CASSFSHGSPLHF
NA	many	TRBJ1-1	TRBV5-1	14	TGCGCCAGCAGCTTCTCTTCCACGAACACTGAAGCTTTCTTT	CASSFSSTNTEAFF
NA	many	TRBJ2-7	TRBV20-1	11	TGCAGTGCTAGAGATGGCTCCGAGCAGTACTTC	CSARDGSEQYF
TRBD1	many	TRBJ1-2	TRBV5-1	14	TGCGCCAGCAGCCGACAGGGATCGGACTATGGCTACACCTTC	CASSRQGSDYGYTF
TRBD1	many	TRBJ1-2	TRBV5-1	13	TGCGCCAGCAACACAGGGGGCGAGGATGGCTACACCTTC	CASNTGGEDGYTF
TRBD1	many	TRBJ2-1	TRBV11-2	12	TGTGCCAGCAGCCCAGACAGGGGTGAGCAGTTCTTC	CASSPDRGEQFF